The T cell receptor beta chain described here comes from a study of blood T cell repertoires in COVID-19. Trimming cost V 5 bases and J 7 bases, with 15 bases left between them. Germline V gene data show CDR1 as SGHTA and CDR2 as FQGNSA. The CDR3 loop spans 14 amino acids. Assay used: immunoSEQ multiplex PCR; TCRdb lists only in-frame clones, some missing. The profile shows 110,000 to 150,000 clones, under 90% of them singletons. The V gene is TRBV7-2, the J gene TRBJ1-5; D is perhaps TRBD1 (5 bases). Sequences were obtained from peripheral blood. This clonotype was sampled from a human donor in a cohort sampled during active COVID-19. The chain's CDR3 is CASSLLAGRQPQHF. Here the CDR3 DNA reads TGTGCCAGCAGCCTCCTCGCAGGGCGACAGCCCCAGCATTTT. Complete variable domain (other parts from reference TRBV7-2 and TRBJ1-5): GAGVSQSPSNKVTEKGKDVELRCDPISGHTALYWYRQSLGQGLEFLIYFQGNSAPDKSGLPSDRFSAERTGGSVSTLTIQRTQQEDSAVYLCASSLLAGRQPQHFGDGTRLSIL.